The 32 T cell receptor beta chains below were found in one sample sequenced in a study of T cell clonality in common variable immunodeficiency. Produced via immunoSEQ multiplex PCR; TCRdb's table is partial and in-frame only. This repertoire holds 35,000 to 50,000 clones, and none appear only once. Sequenced input: peripheral blood mononuclear cells. These receptors were collected from a person between 18 and 70 years old in good health.

There are many counts of this clone. The read finishes 3 residues shy of the CDR3 end, and the germline J gene is used to complete it. This chain connects TRBV5-1 to TRBJ1-1; D gene uncertain. Germline V gene sequence: CDR1 SGHRS, CDR2 YFSETQ. The germline V and J ends were trimmed by 0 bases and 0 bases, with 6 bases remaining between them. There are 14 residues in the CDR3. Incomplete CDR3 DNA: TGCGCCAGCAGCTTGGCGGGGATGAACACTGAA. Translating gives CASSLAGMNTE. The CDR3 as a whole reads CASSLAGMNTEAFF.

This clone has at least ten counts. This CDR3 reads CASIYGGGNSYEQYF. CDR3 bases read: TGTGCCAGCATCTACGGGGGGGGAAACTCCTACGAG. The chain recombines TRBV6-2 or TRBV6-3 with TRBJ2-7; 8 bases are shared with TRBD2. Read sequence stops 3 residues before the CDR3 end, and the germline J gene provides the missing end. The CDR3 is 15 residues long. CDR1 is MNHEY, CDR2 SVGEGT, per germline. V lost 7 bases, J lost 0 bases, and 8 bases stayed unmatched.

This clone was observed at least ten times. The sequence runs out 3 residues before the end of the CDR3; the remainder is reconstructed from the germline J gene. This chain joins TRBV4-2 and TRBJ1-5; 9 bases line up with TRBD1. Trimming took 3 bases from V and 5 from J; bases not matched to a gene: 5. Germline CDR1 is LGHNA and CDR2 is YNFKEQ. The CDR3 spans 15 residues. This chain's CDR3 is CASSQTGGEDQPQHF. The covered CDR3 bases are TGTGCCAGCAGCCAGACAGGGGGAGAGGATCAGCCC.

A few counts support this clone. Partial CDR3 DNA: TGTGCCAGTAGTACCCGAGGGGGCAATGAG. Translation gives CASSTRGGNE. The CDR3 in full is CASSTRGGNEQFF. The chain recombines TRBV19 with TRBJ2-1, with D tentatively TRBD1 (6 bases). From the germline J gene comes the end of the CDR3, since the read stops 3 residues before it. The germline V and J ends were trimmed by 4 bases and 6 bases, with 10 bases remaining between them. The germline CDR1 and CDR2 sequences are LNHDA and SQIVND (reference sequence). The CDR3 spans 13 residues.

This clone came up many times. Coverage ceases 3 residues before the CDR3 finishes, and the germline J gene fills in the end. The chain couples TRBV20-1 to TRBJ1-2; D gene unclear. Germline-derived CDR1 and CDR2 are DFQATT and SNEGSKA (reference sequence). The CDR3 is made up of 12 amino acids. Here the CDR3 reads CSASTPPQGYTF. The DNA read from the CDR3 is TGCAGTGCTAGTACACCTCCTCAGGGC.

Many counts were recorded for this clone. The read finishes 3 residues shy of the CDR3 end, and the germline J gene is used to complete it. The chain couples TRBV20-1 to TRBJ2-5; 8 bases fit TRBD2. The trim removed 1 base at V and 7 bases at J, leaving 5 bases unmatched. Germline loops: CDR1 DFQATT, CDR2 SNEGSKA (reference sequence). The CDR3 extends over 13 amino acids. CDR3 in amino acids: CSARAEREWTQYF. The sequenced CDR3 bases are TGCAGTGCTAGAGCTGAGCGGGAGTGGACC.

This clone was picked up many times. Read sequence stops 3 residues before the CDR3 end, and the germline J gene provides the missing end. The rearrangement uses TRBV4-1 and TRBJ1-4; TRBD1 agrees at 10 bases. The CDR3 is 17 residues long. With 1 base clipped from V and 5 bases from J, the junction kept 7 bases outside the gene matches. Germline V gene lookup returns CDR1 MGHRA and CDR2 YSYEKL. The CDR3 sequence is CASSQVGGQGVNEKLFF. CDR3 bases read: TGCGCCAGCAGCCAAGTCGGAGGACAGGGGGTAAATGAAAAA.

The table lists this clone with many counts. The read finishes 3 residues shy of the CDR3 end, and the germline J gene is used to complete it. V is TRBV19 and J is TRBJ2-7, with TRBD1 matching 9 bases. Looked up from germline, CDR1 is LNHDA and CDR2 is SQIVND (reference sequence). CDR3 size: 15 residues. Germline trimming cut 5 bases from V and 5 bases from J; bases unmatched to any gene: 10. The CDR3 here is CASSLGTGKTHEQYF. The sequenced CDR3 bases are TGTGCCAGTAGTCTGGGGACAGGGAAGACGCACGAG.

This clone has ten or more counts. The CDR3 end is not reached by the read, which stops 3 residues before it; the germline J gene fills it in. This chain joins TRBV5-1 and TRBJ2-1; 14 bases map to TRBD2. Germline assignment: CDR1 SGHRS and CDR2 YFSETQ. CDR3 size: 14 residues. With 6 bases clipped from V and 8 bases from J, the junction kept 4 bases outside the gene matches. CDR3 bases read: TGCGCCAGCAAGGGGACTAGCGGGAGCCATGAG. Protein: CASKGTSGSHE. The whole CDR3 sequence is CASKGTSGSHEQFF.

This clone was counted many times. The read ends 3 residues shy of where the CDR3 ends; the end is completed using the germline J gene. This chain links TRBV20-1 with TRBJ2-4; D is perhaps TRBD2 (5 bases). The CDR3 is 15 amino acids. In germline, CDR1 is DFQATT, CDR2 SNEGSKA (reference sequence). V lost 2 bases and J 6 bases, leaving 17 bases between the germline ends. The CDR3 spells CSARWQTQSGNIQYF. The sequenced part of the CDR3 DNA is TGCAGTGCTAGATGGCAGACCCAGAGCGGAAACATT.

This clone showed up many times. The CDR3 is cut off 3 residues early in the read; its end comes from the germline J gene. The rearrangement joins TRBV20-1 to TRBJ2-7; 7 nucleotides agree with TRBD1. V dropped 3 bases and J dropped 3; count of bases not matched to a gene: 11. Germline CDR1 reads DFQATT; CDR2 reads SNEGSKA (reference sequence). The CDR3 has 15 amino acids. CDR3 DNA (partial): TGCAGTGCTAGTAGACGGGCAGGGGGTTTCTACGAG. Protein product: CSASRRAGGFYE. The CDR3, in full, reads CSASRRAGGFYEQYF.

Ten or more counts support this clone. The CDR3 extends 3 residues past the end of the read, so its final part is completed from the germline J gene. The chain joins TRBV7-3 to TRBJ2-1; 15 bases fit TRBD2. The V gene end was trimmed by 1 base and the J gene end by 4 bases; junction bases not matched to a gene: 11. Germline V gene data show CDR1 as SGHTA and CDR2 as FQGTGA. The CDR3 loop spans 20 amino acids. CDR3 sequence reads: CASSLIFGLAGGRGYNEQFF. CDR3 bases read: TGTGCCAGCAGCTTAATTTTCGGACTAGCGGGAGGGAGGGGTTACAATGAG.

This clone was recorded at least ten times. The CDR3 end lies 3 residues beyond the end of the read and is filled in from the germline J gene. The rearrangement joins TRBV29-1 to TRBJ1-2, with a tentative D call TRBD1 (5 bases). The CDR3 length is 12 residues. Trimming pared 7 bases from V and 5 bases from J, leaving 14 bases between. Germline V gene lookup returns CDR1 SQVTM and CDR2 ANQGSEA. The CDR3 DNA, read in part, is TGCAGCGCTGCGGGACTCCTATATGGC. It codes for CSAAGLLYG. From start to end, the CDR3 is CSAAGLLYGYTF.

This clone was counted ten times or more. From the germline J gene comes the end of the CDR3, since the read stops 3 residues before it. The chain joins TRBV6-2 or TRBV6-3 to TRBJ2-2, with D hard to call. The CDR3 consists of 13 residues. Germline V CDR1 and CDR2: MNHEY, SVGEGT. Incomplete CDR3 DNA: TGTGCGACCGAAAGACAGAACACCGGGGAG. Protein product: CATERQNTGE. In full, the CDR3 is CATERQNTGELFF.

This clone was counted many times. Read coverage stops 3 residues before the CDR3 terminus; the germline J gene supplies the remainder. The J gene is TRBJ2-3, the V gene TRBV5-1, with 9 bases that match TRBD1. The CDR3 runs 16 residues. V was clipped by 4 bases and J by 4 bases; unmatched bases: 10. Germline lookup yields CDR1 SGHRS and CDR2 YFSETQ. The sequenced CDR3 bases are TGCGCCAGCAGCCCTTATCCGGGACAGGGTTCAGATACG. As protein: CASSPYPGQGSDT. The entire CDR3 protein reads CASSPYPGQGSDTQYF. Combining the CDR3 with reference TRBV5-1 and TRBJ2-3 gives the whole variable domain KAGVTQTPRYLIKTRGQQVTLSCSPISGHRSVSWYQQTPGQGLQFLFEYFSETQRNKGNFPGRFSGRQFSNSRSEMNVSTLELGDSALYLCASSPYPGQGSDTQYFGPGTRLTVL.

In its sample, this clone was seen many times. The CDR3 end is not reached by the read, which stops 3 residues before it; the germline J gene fills it in. The rearrangement uses TRBV20-1 and TRBJ2-3; 8 nucleotides match TRBD2. Per germline, CDR1 DFQATT and CDR2 SNEGSKA (reference sequence). This CDR3 comprises 13 residues. CDR3 amino acids: CGHRAGEADTQYF. CDR3 bases read: TGCGGGCATCGAGCGGGAGAGGCAGATACG.

This clone showed up many times. The CDR3 end lies 3 residues beyond the end of the read and is filled in from the germline J gene. The chain uses TRBV20-1 and TRBJ2-4; no definite D call. The CDR3 is 12 residues long. The germline V and J ends were trimmed by 4 bases and 0 bases, with 4 bases remaining between them. In germline, CDR1 is DFQATT, CDR2 SNEGSKA (reference sequence). The DNA read from the CDR3 is TGCAGTGCTAACGGAGCCAAAAACATT. Protein: CSANGAKNI. The entire CDR3 is CSANGAKNIQYF.

This clone has a count of ten or more. The read stops 3 residues short of the end of the CDR3; the missing end is completed from the germline J gene. V and J are TRBV20-1 and TRBJ2-1, with a possible D match to TRBD1 (6 bases). Germline CDR1 DFQATT, CDR2 SNEGSKA (reference sequence). There are 14 residues in the CDR3. Trimming took off 6 bases at V and 8 bases at J, with 20 bases between the two ends. Partial CDR3 DNA: TGCAGTGCCCTACTCGGGACACGCGGCGATGAG. Translated, it gives CSALLGTRGDE. The full-length CDR3 reads as CSALLGTRGDEQFF.

This clone was detected many times. The DNA ends 3 residues before the CDR3 does, and the rest of the CDR3 is filled in from the germline J gene. This chain connects TRBV19 to TRBJ2-2, with 10 positions matching TRBD2. The germline gives CDR1 LNHDA, CDR2 SQIVND (reference sequence). V shed 5 bases and J 2 bases; nucleotides not matched to a gene: 14. CDR3 length: 19 residues. The CDR3 region is CASSRIGTSAIINTGELFF. CDR3 DNA, as far as it was read: TGTGCCAGTAGTCGCATAGGGACTAGCGCAATTATAAACACCGGGGAG.

This clone appeared a few times. Coverage ceases 3 residues before the CDR3 finishes, and the germline J gene fills in the end. The chain combines TRBV7-6 with TRBJ1-2, with D possibly TRBD1 on 6 matching bases. Per germline, CDR1 SGHVS and CDR2 FNYEAQ. The CDR3 runs to 12 residues. The covered CDR3 bases are TGTGCCAGCAGCCCTAGGACAGATACC. Protein product: CASSPRTDT. The full CDR3 reads CASSPRTDTYTF.

In this sample, this clone turned up many times. CDR3 DNA, as far as it was read: TGCAGCGTTGAAGGGCCTAGCGGGAGCTATGAG. Residues: CSVEGPSGSYE. The CDR3, in full, reads CSVEGPSGSYEQFF. This chain uses TRBV29-1 with TRBJ2-1, with 10 bases that match TRBD2. The CDR3 goes on 3 residues after the read ends, and that part is filled in from the germline J gene. The CDR3 is 14 residues long. Losses at the gene ends were 1 base for V and 8 bases for J; bases not matched to a gene: 5. Germline V gene sequence: CDR1 SQVTM, CDR2 ANQGSEA.

This clone came up many times. The CDR3 extends 3 residues past the end of the read, so its final part is completed from the germline J gene. V usage is TRBV19 and J usage is TRBJ2-6, with 8 bases identical to TRBD1. The CDR3 is 16 amino acids. Germline assignment: CDR1 LNHDA and CDR2 SQIVND (reference sequence). Trimming took 2 bases from V and 2 from J; bases not matched to a gene: 2. The DNA read from the CDR3 is TGTGCCAGTAGTATAAGACAGGGGACTGGGGCCAACGTC. As protein: CASSIRQGTGANV. The whole CDR3 protein reads CASSIRQGTGANVLTF. The whole variable domain, filled in from reference TRBV19 and TRBJ2-6, reads DGGITQSPKYLFRKEGQNVTLSCEQNLNHDAMYWYRQDPGQGLRLIYYSQIVNDFQKGDIAEGYSVSREKKESFPLTVTSAQKNPTAFYLCASSIRQGTGANVLTFGAGSRLTVL.

This clone was observed many times. The CDR3 reads CASSQDRGGGGEKLFF. The DNA read from the CDR3 is TGTGCCAGCAGCCAAGATAGAGGGGGGGGCGGGGAAAAA. This rearrangement joins TRBV4-2 to TRBJ1-4; the D gene is possibly TRBD1 (6 bases). From the germline J gene comes the end of the CDR3, since the read stops 3 residues before it. Looked up from germline, CDR1 is LGHNA and CDR2 is YNFKEQ. Trimming cost V 0 bases and J 8 bases, with 16 bases left between them. The CDR3 loop spans 16 amino acids.

This clone appeared many times. Read data end 3 residues before the CDR3 end; the end is taken from the germline J gene. V gene TRBV7-3 combines with J gene TRBJ1-2, with a possible D match to TRBD1 (6 bases). This CDR3 is built from 13 residues. Germline CDR1 reads SGHTA; CDR2 reads FQGTGA. V was pared by 0 bases and J by 4 bases, with 6 bases between. The CDR3 loop reads CASSLTGGYGYTF. The covered CDR3 bases are TGTGCCAGCAGCTTAACAGGGGGCTATGGC.

The sample holds many counts of this clone. With the read ending 3 residues before the CDR3 end, the germline J gene is used to fill in that end. The chain has TRBV10-3 and TRBJ2-1; D is possibly TRBD1 (6 bases). The CDR3 is 16 amino acids. V lost 0 bases and J lost 5, with 14 bases in between. Germline loops: CDR1 ENHRY, CDR2 SYGVKD. The CDR3 sequence is CAISESTPGTNNEQFF. The CDR3 DNA, read in part, is TGTGCCATCAGTGAGTCGACGCCCGGGACAAACAATGAG.

This clone has at least ten counts. The read is 3 residues too short to cover the CDR3 end, so that end is filled in from the germline J gene. J is TRBJ2-2 and V is TRBV7-8; 10 nucleotides agree with TRBD1. V gave up 2 bases and J gave up 1 base; unmatched junction bases: 7. Germline-derived CDR1 and CDR2 are SGHVS and FQNEAQ. The CDR3 is made up of 18 amino acids. CDR3 DNA, as far as it was read: TGTGCCAGCAGCTTACCAGACAGGGGGCAAGTGAACACCGGGGAG. Translated, it gives CASSLPDRGQVNTGE. The whole CDR3 sequence is CASSLPDRGQVNTGELFF.

This clone appeared many times. The read ends 3 residues early relative to the CDR3; the germline J gene fills the gap. The chain is built from TRBV11-3 and TRBJ1-4, with a weak D call TRBD1 (5 bases). V gave up 5 bases and J gave up 3 bases, with 10 bases separating them. The V gene's germline CDR1 is SGHNT and CDR2 YENEEA. CDR3 size: 14 residues. Incomplete CDR3 DNA: TGTGCCAGCAGCCCCGGGACTCCTAATGAAAAA. This encodes CASSPGTPNEK. The complete CDR3 protein is CASSPGTPNEKLFF.

This clone has a count of ten or more. The read finishes 3 residues shy of the CDR3 end, and the germline J gene is used to complete it. The V and J genes are TRBV9 and TRBJ2-3; D may be TRBD1 (5 bases). The V gene lost 0 bases and the J gene lost 4 bases, with 9 bases spanning the gap. Per the germline V gene, CDR1 is SGDLS and CDR2 is YYNGEE. The CDR3 has 14 residues. This chain's CDR3 is CASSVGLGADTQYF. Incomplete CDR3 DNA: TGTGCCAGCAGCGTAGGGCTAGGGGCAGATACG.

Many counts were recorded for this clone. The read terminates 3 residues before the CDR3 end, so the remaining end is supplied by the germline J gene. Other DNA sequences of this sample code for an identical CDR3. The genes are TRBV20-1 and TRBJ2-6, with 9 bases lining up with TRBD1. Germline CDR1 reads DFQATT; CDR2 reads SNEGSKA (reference sequence). This CDR3 spans 14 amino acids. The junction had 2 bases not matched to a gene; V was cut back by 6 bases and J by 2 bases. The part of the CDR3 DNA that was read is TGCAGTGCCAGGGACAGGGCTGGGGCCAACGTC. This translates into CSARDRAGANV. The whole CDR3 protein reads CSARDRAGANVLTF.

This clone was recorded many times. The DNA ends 3 residues before the CDR3 does, and the rest of the CDR3 is filled in from the germline J gene. The gene calls are TRBV19 and TRBJ2-1, with 10 bases matching TRBD2. CDR1 and CDR2 (germline): LNHDA, SQIVND (reference sequence). The CDR3 is made up of 15 amino acids. V lost 5 bases, J lost 6 bases, and 7 bases stayed unmatched. The CDR3 DNA, read in part, is TGTGCCAGTAGTTCTAGCGGGAGATCGAGCAATGAG. Translation: CASSSSGRSSNE. The complete CDR3 protein is CASSSSGRSSNEQFF. Full variable domain (outside the CDR3, taken from reference TRBV19 and TRBJ2-1): DGGITQSPKYLFRKEGQNVTLSCEQNLNHDAMYWYRQDPGQGLRLIYYSQIVNDFQKGDIAEGYSVSREKKESFPLTVTSAQKNPTAFYLCASSSSGRSSNEQFFGPGTRLTVL.

This clone was counted at least ten times. Read coverage stops 3 residues before the CDR3 terminus; the germline J gene supplies the remainder. V gene TRBV20-1 combines with J gene TRBJ2-7; 12 bases agree with TRBD2. The CDR3 runs 15 residues. Germline CDR1 reads DFQATT; CDR2 reads SNEGSKA (reference sequence). Trimming removed 5 bases from V and 2 bases from J; junction bases left unmatched: 7. This CDR3 reads CSALTSGSTTYEQYF. The part of the CDR3 DNA that was read is TGCAGTGCTCTGACTAGCGGGAGTACGACCTACGAG.

This clone was seen ten or more times. The sequenced fragment ends 3 residues before the CDR3 boundary, so the rest is inferred from the germline J gene. The chain joins TRBV19 to TRBJ2-1, with 14 bases matching TRBD2. J lost 7 bases, V lost 8 bases, and 4 bases had no gene match. Germline V gives CDR1 LNHDA, CDR2 SQIVND (reference sequence). The CDR3 covers 14 residues. The CDR3 sequence: CASSGTSGRNEQFF. Incomplete CDR3 DNA: TGTGCCAGTTCCGGGACTAGCGGGAGAAATGAG.